The 20 T cell receptor beta chains below all came from one sample that was sequenced in a study of T cell responses to AZD1222 COVID-19 vaccine. Some clones are missing from TCRdb's copy, which holds only in-frame ones; the method was immunoSEQ multiplex PCR. The table records 150,000 or so clones, roughly nine tenths of them present only once. The sample consisted of peripheral blood, taken on day 0 of AZD1222 vaccination. All receptors come from an adult in good health.

The V gene is TRBV4-3, the J gene TRBJ1-6; D call uncertain. CDR1 LGHNA and CDR2 YSLEER come from the germline V gene. The CDR3 extends over 16 amino acids. V shed 6 bases and J shed 0 bases, with 12 bases lying between them. CDR3 amino acids: CASRAGGSSYNSPLHF. DNA for the CDR3: TGCGCCAGCAGGGCGGGCGGAAGCTCCTATAATTCACCCCTCCACTTT.

The chain is built from TRBV10-2 and TRBJ2-7; 11 nucleotides line up with TRBD1. Germline CDR1 WSHSY, CDR2 SAAADI. V shed 6 bases and J 3 bases; nucleotides not matched to a gene: 1. The CDR3 runs to 13 residues. CDR3 sequence (DNA): TGCGCCAGCAGGGACAGGGGGCGCTACGAGCAGTACTTC. Its protein is CASRDRGRYEQYF.

The J gene is TRBJ1-2, the V gene TRBV6-2 or TRBV6-3, with D hard to call. CDR1 is MNHEY and CDR2 is SVGEGT in the germline V gene. The CDR3 sequence is 15 residues long. V lost 2 bases to trimming and J lost 1 base, with 11 bases between them. The CDR3 reads CASSYGEPVNYGYTF. In DNA form, the CDR3 reads TGTGCCAGCAGTTACGGGGAGCCCGTTAACTATGGCTACACCTTC.

The V and J genes are TRBV7-2 and TRBJ1-3, with D unclear. The germline gives CDR1 SGHTA, CDR2 FQGNSA. Between the trimmed V and J ends, which lost 2 bases and 2 bases, there was a span of 7 bases. The length of the CDR3 is 14 residues. DNA for the CDR3: TGTGCCAGCAGCTTATCACTGGCTGGAAACACCATATATTTT. Protein: CASSLSLAGNTIYF.

The CDR3 is CASSFQPQHF. The CDR3 DNA reads as TGTGCCAGCAGTTTTCAGCCCCAGCATTTT. This chain links TRBV28 with TRBJ1-5; D gene ambiguous. CDR3 length: 10 residues. Between the trimmed V and J ends, which lost 3 bases and 6 bases, there was a span of 0 bases. Germline V CDR1 and CDR2: MDHEN, SYDVKM.

This clone was counted once. The rearrangement joins TRBV7-8 to TRBJ1-4, with a possible D match to TRBD1 (5 bases). This CDR3 contains 14 residues. The germline V and J ends were trimmed by 4 bases and 8 bases, with 14 bases remaining between them. The germline gives CDR1 SGHVS, CDR2 FQNEAQ. Here the CDR3 DNA reads TGTGCCAGCAGCTGGGCGGGGGGAGGCGAAAAACTGTTTTTT. The encoded protein is CASSWAGGGEKLFF.

The V call is TRBV11-2, the J call TRBJ2-1; TRBD2 matches 11 bases. V was pared by 6 bases and J by 5 bases, with 6 bases of the junction left unmatched. The CDR3 extends over 15 amino acids. The germline gives CDR1 SGHAT, CDR2 FQNNGV. CDR3 region: CASRSLAGVHNEQFF. CDR3 DNA sequence: TGTGCCAGCAGATCACTAGCGGGAGTCCACAATGAGCAGTTCTTC.

This sequence joins TRBV15 and TRBJ2-2; D remains unclear. CDR1 and CDR2 (germline): LNHNV, YYDKDF (reference sequence). The CDR3 totals 13 residues. Trimming removed 1 base at V and 3 bases at J, with 3 bases between. This CDR3 reads CATSRVYTGELFF. DNA for the CDR3: TGTGCCACCAGCAGAGTATACACCGGGGAGCTGTTTTTT.

The chain carries TRBV18 and TRBJ1-1, with 11 nucleotides matching TRBD1. The germline CDR1 and CDR2 sequences are KGHSH and LQKENI. With 3 bases clipped from V and 4 bases from J, the junction kept 4 bases outside the gene matches. The CDR3 extends over 15 amino acids. The CDR3 DNA follows: TGTGCCAGCTCACCGGACAGGGGGCTGGGCACTGAAGCTTTCTTT. It codes for CASSPDRGLGTEAFF. Complete variable domain (other parts from reference TRBV18 and TRBJ1-1): NAGVMQNPRHLVRRRGQEARLRCSPMKGHSHVYWYRQLPEEGLKFMVYLQKENIIDESGMPKERFSAEFPKEGPSILRIQQVVRGDSAAYFCASSPDRGLGTEAFFGQGTRLTVV.

V usage is TRBV5-1 and J usage is TRBJ1-4, with D unclear. V lost 0 bases, J lost 8 bases, and 11 bases lay in between. The CDR3 is 14 residues long. Germline V gene lookup returns CDR1 SGHRS and CDR2 YFSETQ. CDR3 sequence: CASSLVGTAEKLFF. Written as DNA, the CDR3 is TGCGCCAGCAGCTTGGTTGGAACCGCGGAAAAACTGTTTTTT.

V and J are TRBV18 and TRBJ2-5; D not resolved. Between the trimmed V and J ends, which lost 2 bases and 0 bases, there was a span of 7 bases. The CDR3 length is 14 residues. Germline values: CDR1 KGHSH, CDR2 LQKENI. The CDR3 DNA sequence: TGTGCCAGCTCACCAACGGCAGACCAAGAGACCCAGTACTTC. Amino acids: CASSPTADQETQYF.

The V gene is TRBV5-3, the J gene TRBJ2-7, with TRBD1 matching 7 bases. TRBV5-3 is placed among ORFs of uncertain function. V gave up 7 bases and J gave up 11 bases; unmatched junction bases: 6. This CDR3 has 10 residues. The CDR3 spells CARVRDSEYF. CDR3 DNA sequence: TGTGCCAGAGTCCGGGACAGTGAGTACTTC.

This chain joins TRBV6-5 and TRBJ1-3; D remains ambiguous. V lost 6 bases and J 0 bases, leaving 12 bases between the germline ends. In germline, CDR1 is MNHEY, CDR2 SVGAGI. This CDR3 has 15 residues. This CDR3 is CASSTDASSGNTIYF. CDR3 nucleotide sequence: TGTGCCAGCAGCACGGACGCGAGCTCTGGAAACACCATATATTTT.

V and J are TRBV6-4 and TRBJ2-1, with 7 bases aligning to TRBD2. The J segment lost 7 bases and the V segment lost 4 bases, leaving 10 bases of the junction unmatched. The V gene's germline CDR1 is MRHNA and CDR2 SNTAGT. The CDR3 has 15 residues. CDR3 in DNA: TGTGCCAGCAGTGGGGAAAGCGGGATCGGGAATGAGCAGTTCTTC. Translating gives CASSGESGIGNEQFF.

The chain carries TRBV10-2 and TRBJ1-1, with a weak D call TRBD1 (5 bases). Looked up from germline, CDR1 is WSHSY and CDR2 is SAAADI. The V end lost 4 bases, the J end lost 1 base, and 7 bases lay between the germline ends. This CDR3 has 13 residues. CDR3 sequence: CASSGTSNTEAFF. The CDR3, as DNA: TGCGCCAGCAGTGGGACATCGAACACTGAAGCTTTCTTT.

CDR3 amino acids: CASSYETGVSSPLHF. The CDR3 DNA sequence: TGTGCCAGCAGTTACGAGACAGGGGTAAGCTCACCCCTCCACTTT. V usage is TRBV6-6 and J usage is TRBJ1-6; 8 bases are shared with TRBD1. The V gene's germline CDR1 is MNHNY and CDR2 SVGAGI (reference sequence). This CDR3 has 15 amino acids. The V and J ends lost 2 bases and 10 bases, in that order; junction bases with no gene match: 7.

The rearrangement joins TRBV2 to TRBJ2-5; a weak D match, TRBD1 (6 bases). CDR1 is SNHLY, CDR2 FYNNEI, per germline. This CDR3 contains 14 residues. Trimming left V 9 bases short and J 1 base short, with 15 bases between. CDR3 sequence (DNA): TGTGCCAGAGGCGGCGGACAGTCCCAAGAGACCCAGTACTTC. Residues: CARGGGQSQETQYF.

V is TRBV2 and J is TRBJ1-6; perhaps TRBD1 as D (6 bases). From germline, CDR1 is SNHLY and CDR2 FYNNEI. This CDR3 spans 15 amino acids. The V end was cut by 5 bases, the J end by 0 bases, with 8 bases between. CDR3 DNA sequence: TGTGCCAGCAGTATACAGGGCTCCTATAATTCACCCCTCCACTTT. It codes for CASSIQGSYNSPLHF.

J is TRBJ2-1 and V is TRBV4-1; 9 bases align to TRBD2. Germline CDR1 and CDR2: MGHRA and YSYEKL. The CDR3 extends over 16 amino acids. The trim removed 1 base at V and 8 bases at J, leaving 9 bases unmatched. The CDR3 DNA is TGCGCCAGCAGCCAAGGGATTAGCGGGAGTAACTATGAGCAGTTCTTC. Encoded protein: CASSQGISGSNYEQFF.

In its sample, this clone was seen once. The V and J genes are TRBV12-3 or TRBV12-4 and TRBJ1-2; TRBD1 is a possible D gene (5 bases). This CDR3 contains 13 residues. With 5 bases removed from V and 7 bases from J, the gap between germline ends came to 14 bases. The CDR3 DNA follows: TGTGCCAGCAGTCCGCAACCGGGACGTGGCTACACCTTC. This sequence encodes CASSPQPGRGYTF.